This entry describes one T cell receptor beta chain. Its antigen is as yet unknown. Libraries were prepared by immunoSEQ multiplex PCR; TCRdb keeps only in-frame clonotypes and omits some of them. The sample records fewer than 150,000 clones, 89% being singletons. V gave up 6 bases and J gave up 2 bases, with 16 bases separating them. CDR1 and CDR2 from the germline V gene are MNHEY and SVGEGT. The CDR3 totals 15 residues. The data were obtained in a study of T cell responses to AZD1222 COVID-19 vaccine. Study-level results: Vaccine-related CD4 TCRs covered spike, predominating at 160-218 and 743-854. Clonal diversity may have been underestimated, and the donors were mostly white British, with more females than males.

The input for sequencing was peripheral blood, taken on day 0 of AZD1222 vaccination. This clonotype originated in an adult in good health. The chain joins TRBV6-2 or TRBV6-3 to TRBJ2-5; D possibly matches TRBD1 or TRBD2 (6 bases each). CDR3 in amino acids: CASSPQGGKQETQYF. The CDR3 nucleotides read TGTGCCAGCAGCCCCCAAGGGGGGAAACAAGAGACCCAGTACTTC.